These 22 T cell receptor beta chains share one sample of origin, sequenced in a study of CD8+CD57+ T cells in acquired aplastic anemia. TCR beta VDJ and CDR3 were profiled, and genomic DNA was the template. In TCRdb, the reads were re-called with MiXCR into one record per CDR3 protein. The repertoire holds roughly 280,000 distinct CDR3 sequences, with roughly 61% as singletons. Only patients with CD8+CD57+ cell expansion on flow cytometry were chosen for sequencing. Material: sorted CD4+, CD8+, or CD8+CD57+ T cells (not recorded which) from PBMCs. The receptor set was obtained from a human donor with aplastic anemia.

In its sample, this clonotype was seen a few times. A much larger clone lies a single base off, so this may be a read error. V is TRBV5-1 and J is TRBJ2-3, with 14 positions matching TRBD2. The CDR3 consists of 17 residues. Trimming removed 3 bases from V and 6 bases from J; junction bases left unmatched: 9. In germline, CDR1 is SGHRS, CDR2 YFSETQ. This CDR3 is CASSSQTSGRATDTQYF. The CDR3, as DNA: TGCGCCAGCAGCTCCCAGACTAGCGGGAGGGCAACGGATACGCAGTATTTT.

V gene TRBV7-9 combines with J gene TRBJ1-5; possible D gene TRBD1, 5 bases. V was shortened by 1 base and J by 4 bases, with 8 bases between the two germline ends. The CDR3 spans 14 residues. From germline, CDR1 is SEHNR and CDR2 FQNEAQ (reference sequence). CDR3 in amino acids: CASSLEGRNQPQHF. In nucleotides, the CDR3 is TGTGCCAGCAGCTTAGAGGGACGAAATCAGCCCCAGCATTTT. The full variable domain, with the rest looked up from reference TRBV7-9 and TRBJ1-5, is DTGVSQNPRHKITKRGQNVTFRCDPISEHNRLYWYRQTLGQGPEFLTYFQNEAQLEKSRLLSDRFSAERPKGSFSTLEIQRTEQGDSAMYLCASSLEGRNQPQHFGDGTRLSIL.

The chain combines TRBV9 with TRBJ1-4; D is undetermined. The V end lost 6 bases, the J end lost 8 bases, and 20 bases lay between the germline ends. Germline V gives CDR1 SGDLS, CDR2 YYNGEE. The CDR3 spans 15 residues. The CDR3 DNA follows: TGTGCCAGCAACCCGGGAGACCATCCGAGGGAAAAACTGTTTTTT. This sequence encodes CASNPGDHPREKLFF.

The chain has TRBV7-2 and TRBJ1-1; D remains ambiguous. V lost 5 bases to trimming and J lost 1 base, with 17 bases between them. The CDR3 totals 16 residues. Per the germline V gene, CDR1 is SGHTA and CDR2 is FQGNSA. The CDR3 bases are TGTGCCAGCAGCCCTCCCTACCTCTGGGGGAACACTGAAGCTTTCTTT. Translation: CASSPPYLWGNTEAFF.

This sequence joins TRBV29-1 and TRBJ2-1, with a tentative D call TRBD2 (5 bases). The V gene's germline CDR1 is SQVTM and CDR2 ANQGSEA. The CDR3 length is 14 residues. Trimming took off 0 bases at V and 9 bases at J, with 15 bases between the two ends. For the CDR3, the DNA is TGCAGCGTTGAAGAGCCCCCGGACTTAAGTGAGCAGTTCTTC. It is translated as CSVEEPPDLSEQFF.

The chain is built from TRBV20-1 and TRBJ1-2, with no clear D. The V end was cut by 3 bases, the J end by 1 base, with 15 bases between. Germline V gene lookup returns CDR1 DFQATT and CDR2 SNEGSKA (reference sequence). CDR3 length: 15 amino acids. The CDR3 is CSARTLLEGNYGYTF. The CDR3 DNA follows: TGCAGTGCTAGGACATTATTGGAGGGTAACTATGGCTACACCTTC.

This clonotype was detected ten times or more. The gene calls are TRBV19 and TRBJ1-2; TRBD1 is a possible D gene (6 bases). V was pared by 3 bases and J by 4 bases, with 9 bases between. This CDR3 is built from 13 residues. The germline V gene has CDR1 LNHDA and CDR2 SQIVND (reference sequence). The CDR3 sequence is CASSIGGGYGYTF. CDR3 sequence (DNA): TGTGCCAGTAGTATTGGGGGCGGCTATGGCTACACCTTC. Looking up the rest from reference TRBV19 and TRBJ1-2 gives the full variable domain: DGGITQSPKYLFRKEGQNVTLSCEQNLNHDAMYWYRQDPGQGLRLIYYSQIVNDFQKGDIAEGYSVSREKKESFPLTVTSAQKNPTAFYLCASSIGGGYGYTFGSGTRLTVV.

CDR3 sequence reads: CASSLHQGSSYEQYF. The CDR3 coding sequence is TGTGCCAGCAGCTTACACCAGGGCAGCTCCTACGAGCAGTACTTC. The V call is TRBV7-8, the J call TRBJ2-7, with a weak D call TRBD1 (5 bases). Trimming pared 2 bases from V and 0 bases from J, leaving 11 bases between. The germline CDR1 and CDR2 sequences are SGHVS and FQNEAQ. The CDR3 consists of 15 residues.

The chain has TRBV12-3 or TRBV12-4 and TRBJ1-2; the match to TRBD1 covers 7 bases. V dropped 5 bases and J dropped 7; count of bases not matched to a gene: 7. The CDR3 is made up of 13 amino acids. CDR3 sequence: CASSGTAYSGYTF. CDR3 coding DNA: TGTGCCAGCAGTGGGACAGCTTACTCTGGCTACACCTTC.

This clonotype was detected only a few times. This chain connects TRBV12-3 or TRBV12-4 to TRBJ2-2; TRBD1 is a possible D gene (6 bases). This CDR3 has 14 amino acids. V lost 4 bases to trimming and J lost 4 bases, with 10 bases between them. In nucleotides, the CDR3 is TGTGCCAGCAGTTGGGACACCTCCACCGGGGAGCTGTTTTTT. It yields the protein CASSWDTSTGELFF.

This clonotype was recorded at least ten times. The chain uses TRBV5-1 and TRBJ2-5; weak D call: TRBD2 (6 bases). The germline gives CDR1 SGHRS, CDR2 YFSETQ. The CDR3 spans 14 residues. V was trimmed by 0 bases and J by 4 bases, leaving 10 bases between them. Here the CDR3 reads CASSLVGGSETQYF. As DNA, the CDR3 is TGCGCCAGCAGCTTGGTGGGGGGATCAGAGACCCAGTACTTC.

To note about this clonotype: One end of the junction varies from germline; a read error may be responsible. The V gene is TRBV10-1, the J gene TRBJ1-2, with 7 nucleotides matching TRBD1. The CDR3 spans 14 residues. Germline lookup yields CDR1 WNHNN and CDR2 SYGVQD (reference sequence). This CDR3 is CASSSDRAGGGNTF. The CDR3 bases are TGCGCCAGCAGTTCCGACAGGGCTGGCGGTGGCAACACCTTC.

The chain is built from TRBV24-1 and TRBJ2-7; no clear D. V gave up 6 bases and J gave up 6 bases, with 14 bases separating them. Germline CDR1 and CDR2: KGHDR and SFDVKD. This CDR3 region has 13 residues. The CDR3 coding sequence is TGTGCCACCAGTAAAGCAGGAGAGGCCGAGCAGTACTTC. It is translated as CATSKAGEAEQYF.

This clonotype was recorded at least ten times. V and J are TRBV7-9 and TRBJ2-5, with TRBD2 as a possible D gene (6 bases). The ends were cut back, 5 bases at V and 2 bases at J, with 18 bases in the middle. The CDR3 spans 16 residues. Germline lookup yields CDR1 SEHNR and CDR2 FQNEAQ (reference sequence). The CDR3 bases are TGTGCCAGCAGCAAAACTGCGGGACTGAGACAAGAGACCCAGTACTTC. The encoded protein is CASSKTAGLRQETQYF.

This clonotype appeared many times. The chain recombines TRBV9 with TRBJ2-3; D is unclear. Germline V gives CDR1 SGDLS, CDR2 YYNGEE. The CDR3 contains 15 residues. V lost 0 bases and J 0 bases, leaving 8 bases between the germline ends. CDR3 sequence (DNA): TGTGCCAGCAGCGTAGCTTGGGGTAGCACAGATACGCAGTATTTT. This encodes CASSVAWGSTDTQYF.

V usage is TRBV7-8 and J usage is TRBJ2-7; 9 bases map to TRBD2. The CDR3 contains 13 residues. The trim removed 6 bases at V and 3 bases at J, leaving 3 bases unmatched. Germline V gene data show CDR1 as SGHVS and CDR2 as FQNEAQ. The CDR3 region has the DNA TGTGCCAGCAGGCTAGCGGGGAACTACGAGCAGTACTTC. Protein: CASRLAGNYEQYF.

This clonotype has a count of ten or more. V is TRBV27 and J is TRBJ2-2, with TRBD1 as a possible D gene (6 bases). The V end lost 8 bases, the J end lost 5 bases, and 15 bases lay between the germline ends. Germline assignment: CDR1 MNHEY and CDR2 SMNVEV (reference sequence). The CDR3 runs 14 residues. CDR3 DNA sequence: TGTGCCAGCGTATCCAGGGGAAGAACCGGGGAGCTGTTTTTT. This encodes CASVSRGRTGELFF.

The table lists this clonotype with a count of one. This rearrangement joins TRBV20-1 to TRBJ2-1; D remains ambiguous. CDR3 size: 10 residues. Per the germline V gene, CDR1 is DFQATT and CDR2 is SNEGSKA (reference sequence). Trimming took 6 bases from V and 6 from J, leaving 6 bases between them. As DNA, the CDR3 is TGCAGTGCCTCCACCAATGAGCAGTTCTTC. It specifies CSASTNEQFF.

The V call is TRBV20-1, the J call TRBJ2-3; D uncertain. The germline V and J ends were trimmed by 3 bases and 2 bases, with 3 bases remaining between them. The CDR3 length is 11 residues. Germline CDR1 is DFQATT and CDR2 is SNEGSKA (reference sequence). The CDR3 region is CSARTTDTQYF. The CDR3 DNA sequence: TGCAGTGCTAGGACCACAGATACGCAGTATTTT.

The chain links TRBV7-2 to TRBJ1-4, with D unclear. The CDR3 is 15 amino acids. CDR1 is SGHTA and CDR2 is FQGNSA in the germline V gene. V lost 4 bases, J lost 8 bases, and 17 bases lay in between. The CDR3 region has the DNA TGTGCCAGCAGCTCCTCTCTCTTGGCGGGGGAAAAACTGTTTTTT. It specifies CASSSSLLAGEKLFF.

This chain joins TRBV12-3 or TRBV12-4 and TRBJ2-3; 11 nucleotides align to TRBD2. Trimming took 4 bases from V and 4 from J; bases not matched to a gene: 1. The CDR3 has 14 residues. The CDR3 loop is CASSWTSGSDTQYF. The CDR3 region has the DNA TGTGCCAGCAGTTGGACTAGCGGGTCAGATACGCAGTATTTT.

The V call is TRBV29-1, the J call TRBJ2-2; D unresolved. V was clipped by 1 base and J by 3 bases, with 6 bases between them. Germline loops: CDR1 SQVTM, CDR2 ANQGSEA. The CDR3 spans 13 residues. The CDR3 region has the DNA TGCAGCGTTGAAGCGCGACACACCGGGGAGCTGTTTTTT. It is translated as CSVEARHTGELFF.